This T cell receptor (beta chain) was identified during a study of cytomegalovirus exposure and HLA in healthy donors. Study observations and caveats: In vitro work confirmed that a few CMV-associated chains recognize CMV antigens. A later analysis found first-cohort TCR clusters tended to co-occur in the 120 validation repertoires.

Remarks on this clone: Its target is unknown.

Generated by immunoSEQ multiplex PCR, the TCRdb table keeps only in-frame clones and is missing some. The sample has about 130,000 clones; about 91% are singletons. The germline CDR1 and CDR2 sequences are SGHNT and YENEEA. Unmatched junction bases numbered 4, after V lost 5 bases and J lost 3 bases. The CDR3 totals 15 residues. The rearrangement links TRBV11-3 to TRBJ2-1, with TRBD2 matching 10 bases. Material: PBMCs. The sequence was obtained from a woman aged 18-29 years in good health and CMV-seropositive. This CDR3 reads CASSVAGGLYNEQFF. CDR3 in DNA: TGTGCCAGCAGCGTAGCGGGGGGCCTCTACAATGAGCAGTTCTTC.